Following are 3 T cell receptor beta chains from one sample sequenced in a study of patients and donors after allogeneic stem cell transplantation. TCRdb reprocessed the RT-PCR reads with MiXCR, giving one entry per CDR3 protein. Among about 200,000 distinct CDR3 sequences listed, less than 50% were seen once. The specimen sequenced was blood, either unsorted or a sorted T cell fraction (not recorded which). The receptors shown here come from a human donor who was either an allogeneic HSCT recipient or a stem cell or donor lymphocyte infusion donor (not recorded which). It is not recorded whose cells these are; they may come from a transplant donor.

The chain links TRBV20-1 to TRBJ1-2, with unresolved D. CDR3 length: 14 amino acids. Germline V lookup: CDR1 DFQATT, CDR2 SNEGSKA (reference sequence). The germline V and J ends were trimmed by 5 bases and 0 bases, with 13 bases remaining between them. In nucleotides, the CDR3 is TGCAGTGCTCGCAAGCCGGGGACTAACTATGGCTACACCTTC. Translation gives CSARKPGTNYGYTF.

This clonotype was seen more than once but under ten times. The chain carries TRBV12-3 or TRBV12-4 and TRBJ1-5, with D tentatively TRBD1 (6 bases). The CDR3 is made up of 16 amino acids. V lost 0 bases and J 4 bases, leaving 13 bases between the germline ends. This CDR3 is CASSLARRGGNQPQHF. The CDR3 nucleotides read TGTGCCAGCAGTTTAGCGCGCAGGGGTGGGAATCAGCCCCAGCATTTT.

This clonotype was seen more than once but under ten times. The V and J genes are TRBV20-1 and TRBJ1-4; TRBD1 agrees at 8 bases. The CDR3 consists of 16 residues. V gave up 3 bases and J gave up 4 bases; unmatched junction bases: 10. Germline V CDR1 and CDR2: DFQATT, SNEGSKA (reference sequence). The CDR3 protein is CSASVSGTGFNEKLFF. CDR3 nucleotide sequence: TGCAGTGCTAGTGTTTCCGGGACAGGCTTTAATGAAAAACTGTTTTTT.